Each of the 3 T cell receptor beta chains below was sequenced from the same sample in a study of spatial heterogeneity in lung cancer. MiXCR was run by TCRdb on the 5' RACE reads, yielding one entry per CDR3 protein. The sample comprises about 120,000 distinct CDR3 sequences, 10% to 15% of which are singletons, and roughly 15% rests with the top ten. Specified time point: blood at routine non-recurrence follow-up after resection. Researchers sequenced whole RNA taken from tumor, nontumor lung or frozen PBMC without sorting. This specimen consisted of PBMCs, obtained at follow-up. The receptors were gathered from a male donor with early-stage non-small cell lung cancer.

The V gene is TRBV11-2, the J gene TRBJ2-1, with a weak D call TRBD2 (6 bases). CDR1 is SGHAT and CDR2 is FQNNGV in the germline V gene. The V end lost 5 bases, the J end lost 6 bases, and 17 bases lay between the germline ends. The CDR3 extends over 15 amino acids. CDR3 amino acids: CASSPGGGILNEQFF. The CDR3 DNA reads TGTGCCAGCAGCCCCGGCGGCGGGATCCTCAATGAGCAGTTCTTC.

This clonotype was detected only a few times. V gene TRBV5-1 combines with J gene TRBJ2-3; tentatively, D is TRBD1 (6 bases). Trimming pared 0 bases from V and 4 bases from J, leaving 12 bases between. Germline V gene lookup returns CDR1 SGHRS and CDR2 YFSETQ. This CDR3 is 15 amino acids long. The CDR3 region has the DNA TGCGCCAGCAGCTTGGAGGGCCAGGGGTCAGATACGCAGTATTTT. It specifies CASSLEGQGSDTQYF.

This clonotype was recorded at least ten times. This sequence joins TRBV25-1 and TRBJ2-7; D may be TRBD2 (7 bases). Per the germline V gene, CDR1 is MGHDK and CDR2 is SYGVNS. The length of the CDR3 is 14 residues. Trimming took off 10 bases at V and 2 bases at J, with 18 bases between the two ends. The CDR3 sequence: CATAVEGGAYEQYF. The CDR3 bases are TGTGCCACCGCGGTCGAAGGGGGGGCCTACGAGCAGTACTTC.